Listed below are T cell receptor beta chains from one sample, sequenced in a study of beta chain features in type 1 diabetes. Clones were read by immunoSEQ multiplex PCR, and TCRdb kept only the in-frame ones, dropping some. Among about 700,000 clones, around an eighth were seen once, and the ten largest hold less than 0.025%. The sequenced material came from naive CD4+ T cells from blood. Receptor source: a man aged 18-30 years with type 1 diabetes. Both conserved end residues are part of each CDR3. The D gene is left open where the match is weak. Some rows mark clone size as missing; the rest say once, few, many or name a class of expanded clone.

D	V	size	J	DNA	CDR3
NA	TRBV6-1	few	TRBJ1-1	TGTGCCAGCAGGGAGGACAGAGACACTGAAGCTTTCTTT	CASREDRDTEAFF
NA	TRBV5-1	NA	TRBJ1-1	TGCGCCAGCAGCTCGACAGGATCTGGGACTGAAGCTTTCTTT	CASSSTGSGTEAFF
NA	TRBV18	NA	TRBJ1-5	TGTGCCAGCTCACCACCGGGGGGTACATTGCGCAATCAGCCCCAGCATTTT	CASSPPGGTLRNQPQHF
TRBD2	TRBV25-1	NA	TRBJ2-1	TGTGCCAGCAGTGCAGCCGGGACTACCTACAATGAGCAGTTCTTC	CASSAAGTTYNEQFF
NA	TRBV7-9	NA	TRBJ2-3	TGTGCCAGCACCCCAGCGGCAGGGGCGGCGGGGATGACAGATACGCAGTATTTT	CASTPAAGAAGMTDTQYF
TRBD1	TRBV5-1	NA	TRBJ1-1	TGCGCCAGCAGCAAGGCCCTGACAGGGTACACTGAAGCTTTCTTT	CASSKALTGYTEAFF
NA	TRBV7-2	few	TRBJ1-2	TGTGCCAGCAGCTTACCCGTTGGGTCTTATGGCTACACCTTC	CASSLPVGSYGYTF
NA	TRBV2	NA	TRBJ1-1	TGTGCCAGCCAGGTAGCGACTGAAGCTTTCTTT	CASQVATEAFF
NA	TRBV29-1	NA	TRBJ1-2	TGCAGCGTTGCTGGAGGGAACTATGGCTACACCTTC	CSVAGGNYGYTF
NA	TRBV30	NA	TRBJ1-3	TGTGCCTGGTCCGGGGGTCGACTTAGCTCTGGAAACACCATATATTTT	CAWSGGRLSSGNTIYF
NA	TRBV4-1	few	TRBJ2-7	TGCGCCAGCAGCCAAGGTGGGATGCCCGGCGAGCAGTACTTC	CASSQGGMPGEQYF
TRBD1	TRBV19	NA	TRBJ2-3	TGTGCCAGCCGAGACAGGGGCCTCACAGATACGCAGTATTTT	CASRDRGLTDTQYF
NA	TRBV2	NA	TRBJ1-1	TGTGCCAGCCAACCCAGGGTAGACTTAGACACTGAAGCTTTCTTT	CASQPRVDLDTEAFF
NA	TRBV5-1	few	TRBJ2-5	TGCGCCAGCAGCGAGGTCCGGGAGACCCAGTACTTC	CASSEVRETQYF
NA	TRBV6-6	NA	TRBJ2-7	TGTGCCAGCAGTTACTCGGGGACTTTTTACGAGCAGTACTTC	CASSYSGTFYEQYF
TRBD2	TRBV5-4	NA	TRBJ2-7	TGTGCCAGCAGCCCGGACGGCGGGAGCCTAACCTACGAGCAGTACTTC	CASSPDGGSLTYEQYF